What follows are 26 T cell receptor beta chains derived from one specimen sequenced in a study of T cells after yellow fever vaccination. TCRdb reanalysed the 5' RACE reads using MiXCR and keeps one entry per CDR3 protein. The table has approximately 130,000 distinct CDR3 sequences, about 15% seen once; the top ten hold roughly 45%. Sequenced material: CD8+ T cells sorted from PBMCs, taken 5 days after the yellow fever booster vaccination. These receptors all come from a man aged 18 to 29 who received the YFV17D yellow fever vaccine.

This clonotype was detected a few times. The chain carries TRBV6-1 and TRBJ2-4; 10 bases align to TRBD1. Unmatched junction bases numbered 6, after V lost 3 bases and J lost 4 bases. The germline V gene encodes CDR1 MNHNS and CDR2 SASEGT. The CDR3 sequence is 16 residues long. The CDR3 is CASSEFTGQGKNIQYF. The CDR3 DNA sequence: TGTGCCAGCAGTGAGTTTACGGGACAGGGGAAAAACATTCAGTACTTC.

The rearrangement links TRBV12-3 or TRBV12-4 to TRBJ2-1; 9 positions match TRBD1. The junction had 20 bases not matched to a gene; V was cut back by 6 bases and J by 8 bases. CDR3 length equals 18 residues. This CDR3 is CASRPQLSDRGVPDEQFF. CDR3 coding DNA: TGTGCCAGCAGACCCCAACTTTCTGACAGGGGGGTTCCGGATGAGCAGTTCTTC.

This clonotype was counted between two and nine times. This chain links TRBV27 with TRBJ2-5; no firm D call. Trimming removed 2 bases at V and 5 bases at J, with 12 bases between. CDR1 MNHEY and CDR2 SMNVEV come from the germline V gene (reference sequence). This CDR3 contains 14 residues. The CDR3 bases are TGTGCCAGCAGTTTAAGGAACAATCTCGAGACCCAGTACTTC. This translates into CASSLRNNLETQYF.

This clonotype appeared a few times. The V gene is TRBV12-3 or TRBV12-4, the J gene TRBJ1-2, with TRBD1 identical over 7 bases. The CDR3 length is 13 residues. The junction had 5 bases not matched to a gene; V was cut back by 6 bases and J by 4 bases. In DNA form, the CDR3 reads TGTGCCAGCAGCCCGACAGGGAGCTATGGCTACACCTTC. Protein sequence: CASSPTGSYGYTF.

This clonotype has just a few counts. The CDR3 coding sequence is TGTGCCAGCAGCTATCGGACAGGGAGCACCGGGGAGCTGTTTTTT. Amino acid sequence: CASSYRTGSTGELFF. The genes are TRBV7-9 and TRBJ2-2, with TRBD1 matching over 8 bases. The CDR3 spans 15 residues. Trimming cost V 4 bases and J 4 bases; bases outside gene matches: 5. Germline CDR1 SEHNR, CDR2 FQNEAQ (reference sequence).

The J gene is TRBJ1-1, the V gene TRBV4-2; perhaps TRBD1 as D (5 bases). The CDR3 runs to 13 residues. The V end was cut by 4 bases, the J end by 10 bases, with 16 bases between. Germline V gives CDR1 LGHNA, CDR2 YNFKEQ. The CDR3 spells CASSPFVGGGAFF. The CDR3 DNA reads as TGTGCCAGCAGCCCCTTTGTGGGCGGGGGAGCTTTCTTT.

A few counts support this clonotype. The V call is TRBV5-1, the J call TRBJ2-1; D is ambiguous. V lost 1 base and J lost 5, with 7 bases in between. Germline V gene data show CDR1 as SGHRS and CDR2 as YFSETQ. The CDR3 contains 13 residues. CDR3 DNA sequence: TGCGCCAGCAGCTTGCTGGGCAACAATGAGCAGTTCTTC. Residues: CASSLLGNNEQFF.

The chain employs TRBV4-2 and TRBJ1-4; the D gene is possibly TRBD1 (5 bases). Trimming took 1 base from V and 8 from J, leaving 26 bases between them. CDR3 length: 19 amino acids. CDR1 LGHNA and CDR2 YNFKEQ come from the germline V gene. CDR3 region: CASSQVLKGRRGYKEKLFF. The CDR3 DNA reads as TGTGCCAGCAGCCAAGTACTTAAGGGACGGAGGGGCTATAAAGAAAAACTGTTTTTT.

This clonotype was found a few times. This chain joins TRBV4-1 and TRBJ1-2; no definite D call. Germline V CDR1 and CDR2: MGHRA, YSYEKL. The CDR3 extends over 16 amino acids. The ends were cut back, 3 bases at V and 4 bases at J, with 18 bases in the middle. CDR3 in DNA: TGCGCCAGCAGCCACCCGATCGGGTGGACGGTCTATGGCTACACCTTC. It specifies CASSHPIGWTVYGYTF.

V and J are TRBV29-1 and TRBJ2-1; 7 bases align to TRBD2. The trim removed 1 base at V and 8 bases at J, leaving 11 bases unmatched. This CDR3 contains 15 residues. Germline CDR1 reads SQVTM; CDR2 reads ANQGSEA. This CDR3 is CSVEAGGLPPDEQFF. CDR3 nucleotide sequence: TGCAGCGTTGAAGCTGGGGGACTACCTCCGGATGAGCAGTTCTTC.

This clonotype has more than one count but fewer than ten. The rearrangement uses TRBV6-2 or TRBV6-3 and TRBJ2-4; D is uncertain. Germline CDR1 is MNHEY and CDR2 is SVGEGT. Trimming cost V 3 bases and J 6 bases, with 6 bases left between them. This CDR3 contains 12 residues. CDR3 in DNA: TGTGCCAGCAGTTATGACCCAAACATTCAGTACTTC. It translates to CASSYDPNIQYF.

V usage is TRBV19 and J usage is TRBJ2-4, with D possibly TRBD1 on 6 matching bases. V was shortened by 6 bases and J by 8 bases, with 17 bases between the two germline ends. This CDR3 has 14 amino acids. Germline assignment: CDR1 LNHDA and CDR2 SQIVND (reference sequence). DNA for the CDR3: TGTGCCAGTAGCCGAGGGGGTCTTGAGGACATTCAGTACTTC. Translated: CASSRGGLEDIQYF. Together with reference TRBV19 and TRBJ2-4, the CDR3 gives the full variable domain: DGGITQSPKYLFRKEGQNVTLSCEQNLNHDAMYWYRQDPGQGLRLIYYSQIVNDFQKGDIAEGYSVSREKKESFPLTVTSAQKNPTAFYLCASSRGGLEDIQYFGAGTRLSVL.

This clonotype was seen only a few times. The rearrangement links TRBV27 to TRBJ2-5; TRBD2 agrees at 7 bases. The CDR3 length is 14 residues. The germline V gene has CDR1 MNHEY and CDR2 SMNVEV (reference sequence). V lost 8 bases, J lost 1 base, and 7 bases stayed unmatched. CDR3 amino acids: CASGSWGGQETQYF. The CDR3 nucleotides are TGTGCCAGCGGCTCTTGGGGGGGCCAAGAGACCCAGTACTTC.

This clonotype was detected only a few times. The chain links TRBV5-1 to TRBJ1-1; D ambiguous. CDR3 length equals 15 residues. The germline gives CDR1 SGHRS, CDR2 YFSETQ. The V end lost 1 base, the J end lost 0 bases, and 10 bases lay between the germline ends. In DNA form, the CDR3 reads TGCGCCAGCAGCTTGTCCATCGCCATGAACACTGAAGCTTTCTTT. Translation: CASSLSIAMNTEAFF.

CDR3 amino acids: CSAYGVGTGGYEQYV. Written as DNA, the CDR3 is TGCAGTGCTTATGGAGTTGGGACAGGGGGATACGAGCAGTACGTC. The genes are TRBV20-1 and TRBJ2-7; TRBD1 matches 11 bases. Germline V gene lookup returns CDR1 DFQATT and CDR2 SNEGSKA (reference sequence). There are 15 residues in the CDR3. The ends lost 5 bases at V and 4 bases at J; junction bases unmatched: 10.

This clonotype was observed a handful of times. V gene TRBV19 combines with J gene TRBJ2-7, with D maybe TRBD1 (5 bases). V was pared by 4 bases and J by 5 bases, with 12 bases between. This CDR3 region has 13 residues. Looked up from germline, CDR1 is LNHDA and CDR2 is SQIVND (reference sequence). The CDR3: CASSTLWGDEQYF. CDR3 DNA sequence: TGTGCCAGTAGTACCCTATGGGGCGACGAGCAGTACTTC.

The CDR3 nucleotides read TGTGCCAGCAGCGTCTTGGCGTCAGATGAGCAGTTCTTC. This encodes CASSVLASDEQFF. V gene TRBV12-3 or TRBV12-4 combines with J gene TRBJ2-1; D is unresolved. The CDR3 has 13 residues. V dropped 6 bases and J dropped 8 bases, with 14 bases sitting between them.

The gene calls are TRBV4-1 and TRBJ2-7, with D perhaps matching TRBD1 or TRBD2 (6 bases each). Germline V gives CDR1 MGHRA, CDR2 YSYEKL. The CDR3 covers 17 residues. V was shortened by 1 base and J by 7 bases, with 23 bases between the two germline ends. CDR3 amino acids: CASSQGGRGARSWEQYF. The CDR3 nucleotides are TGCGCCAGCAGCCAAGGGGGGCGGGGCGCAAGGAGTTGGGAGCAGTACTTC.

This clonotype was seen repeatedly, ten times or more. The chain employs TRBV3-1 and TRBJ2-1; a possible D gene is TRBD1 (5 bases). Trimming removed 3 bases at V and 4 bases at J, with 13 bases between. The CDR3 contains 15 residues. Germline values: CDR1 LGHDT, CDR2 YNNKEL (reference sequence). The CDR3 bases are TGTGCCAGCAGCCAGACCCTGACAGTGTACAATGAGCAGTTCTTC. Translated, it gives CASSQTLTVYNEQFF.

This clonotype appeared a few times. V usage is TRBV11-2 and J usage is TRBJ2-5, with 11 bases aligning to TRBD2. This CDR3 region has 15 residues. CDR1 is SGHAT, CDR2 FQNNGV, per germline. V shed 8 bases and J 5 bases; nucleotides not matched to a gene: 10. The CDR3 sequence is CASALAGGLRETQYF. CDR3 DNA sequence: TGTGCCAGCGCCTTAGCGGGGGGGCTGAGGGAGACCCAGTACTTC. Drawing the rest from reference TRBV11-2 and TRBJ2-5, the complete variable domain is EAGVAQSPRYKIIEKRQSVAFWCNPISGHATLYWYQQILGQGPKLLIQFQNNGVVDDSQLPKDRFSAERLKGVDSTLKIQPAKLEDSAVYLCASALAGGLRETQYFGPGTRLLVL.

In its sample, this clonotype was seen a few times. V and J are TRBV16 and TRBJ2-7; no definite D call. There are 13 residues in the CDR3. Germline V CDR1 and CDR2: KGHSY, FQNENV. V lost 0 bases to trimming and J lost 6 bases, with 9 bases between them. Written as DNA, the CDR3 is TGTGCCAGCAGCCAATCACTCCAGCGCGAGCAGTACTTC. Residues: CASSQSLQREQYF.

The J gene is TRBJ2-1, the V gene TRBV7-2; a weak D match, TRBD2 (5 bases). Trimming shortened V by 1 base and J by 10 bases, and 8 bases separated the two germline ends. CDR3 length equals 12 residues. Germline lookup yields CDR1 SGHTA and CDR2 FQGNSA. The CDR3 sequence: CASSLGGLEQFF. The CDR3 DNA sequence: TGTGCCAGCAGCTTAGGAGGGTTAGAGCAGTTCTTC. Based on the CDR3 plus reference TRBV7-2 and TRBJ2-1, the full variable domain is GAGVSQSPSNKVTEKGKDVELRCDPISGHTALYWYRQSLGQGLEFLIYFQGNSAPDKSGLPSDRFSAERTGGSVSTLTIQRTQQEDSAVYLCASSLGGLEQFFGPGTRLTVL.

This clonotype was counted only a few times. The chain employs TRBV29-1 and TRBJ2-3, with 10 positions matching TRBD2. The junction had 4 bases not matched to a gene; V was cut back by 7 bases and J by 0 bases. CDR3 length equals 14 residues. Germline values: CDR1 SQVTM, CDR2 ANQGSEA. The CDR3 nucleotides are TGCAGCGCCGAGACTAGCGGGAGCACAGATACGCAGTATTTT. Translated, it gives CSAETSGSTDTQYF.

This clonotype occurred a few times. The rearrangement joins TRBV20-1 to TRBJ2-5, with a weak D call TRBD2 (7 bases). Germline V gene sequence: CDR1 DFQATT, CDR2 SNEGSKA (reference sequence). V was pared by 4 bases and J by 2 bases, with 11 bases between. This CDR3 spans 13 amino acids. The CDR3 DNA reads TGCAGTGCTACAGGGGAGGGGCAAGAGACCCAGTACTTC. Translating gives CSATGEGQETQYF.

This chain joins TRBV24-1 and TRBJ2-2, with D hard to call. V lost 0 bases and J 2 bases, leaving 9 bases between the germline ends. This CDR3 spans 16 amino acids. CDR1 is KGHDR and CDR2 is SFDVKD in the germline V gene. The CDR3 protein is CATSDLDLPNTGELFF. CDR3 bases: TGTGCCACCAGTGATTTGGACTTGCCCAACACCGGGGAGCTGTTTTTT.

This clonotype has a count of ten or more. The J gene is TRBJ2-3, the V gene TRBV10-3; D gene uncertain. This CDR3 is 13 amino acids long. V lost 0 bases and J lost 5, with 6 bases in between. Germline values: CDR1 ENHRY, CDR2 SYGVKD. The CDR3 DNA is TGTGCCATCAGTGAGTCGGACGGAGATACGCAGTATTTT. Encoded protein: CAISESDGDTQYF.